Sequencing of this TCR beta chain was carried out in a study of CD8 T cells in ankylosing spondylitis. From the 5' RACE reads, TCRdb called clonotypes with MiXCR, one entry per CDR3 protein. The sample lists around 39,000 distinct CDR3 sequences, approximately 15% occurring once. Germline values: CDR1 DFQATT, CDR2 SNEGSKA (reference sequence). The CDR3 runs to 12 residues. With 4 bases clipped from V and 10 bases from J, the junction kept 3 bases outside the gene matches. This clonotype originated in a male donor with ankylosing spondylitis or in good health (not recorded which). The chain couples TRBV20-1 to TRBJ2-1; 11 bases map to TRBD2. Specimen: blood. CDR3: CSATPSGGEQFF. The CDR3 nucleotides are TGCAGTGCTACCCCTAGCGGGGGGGAGCAGTTCTTC.